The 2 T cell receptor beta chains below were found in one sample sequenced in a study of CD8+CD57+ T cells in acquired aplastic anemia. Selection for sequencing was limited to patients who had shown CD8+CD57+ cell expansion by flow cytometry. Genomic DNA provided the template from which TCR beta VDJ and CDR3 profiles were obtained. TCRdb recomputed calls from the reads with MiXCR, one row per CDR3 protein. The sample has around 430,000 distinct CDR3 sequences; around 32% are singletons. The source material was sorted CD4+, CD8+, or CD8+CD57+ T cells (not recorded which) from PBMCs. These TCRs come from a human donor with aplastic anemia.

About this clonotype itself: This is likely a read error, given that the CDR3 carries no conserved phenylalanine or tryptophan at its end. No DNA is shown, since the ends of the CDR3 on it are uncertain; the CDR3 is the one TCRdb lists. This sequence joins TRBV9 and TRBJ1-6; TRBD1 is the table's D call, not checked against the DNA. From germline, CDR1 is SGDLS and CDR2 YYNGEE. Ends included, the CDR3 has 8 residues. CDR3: CASSAGGL.

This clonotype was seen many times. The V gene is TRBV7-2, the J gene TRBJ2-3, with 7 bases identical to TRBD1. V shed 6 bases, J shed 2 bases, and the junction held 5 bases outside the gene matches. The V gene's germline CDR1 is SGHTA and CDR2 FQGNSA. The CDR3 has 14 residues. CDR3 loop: CASRLDRDTDTQYF. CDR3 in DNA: TGTGCCAGCAGACTTGACAGGGACACAGATACGCAGTATTTT.